Detailed here is one T cell receptor beta chain. What it recognizes is unknown. The same CDR3 can be traced to other DNA sequences in this sample. The investigators reverse transcribed all of the isolated RNA, so they sequenced expressed TCRB transcripts. The assay was immunoSEQ multiplex PCR, and TCRdb's table has in-frame clones only and misses some. The sample includes under 450,000 clones, less than 15% of them seen just once. The data were obtained in a study of beta chain features in type 1 diabetes. Broader study findings: When VDJ junctions were examined, type 1 diabetes patients showed fewer insertions and more deletions.

Staining for CD45RO/CCR7/CD25/CD127/CD95/CD27 allowed sorting of CD4+ naive, central memory, regulatory and stem cell-like memory cells. V shed 4 bases, J shed 2 bases, and the junction held 2 bases outside the gene matches. CDR1 and CDR2 from the germline V gene are SQVTM and ANQGSEA. CDR3 length: 13 residues. Sequencing was performed on naive CD4+ T cells from blood. The gene calls are TRBV29-1 and TRBJ2-5; 9 bases are a match to TRBD2. The clonotype comes from a woman younger than 30 in good health. CDR3 amino acids: CSVGTSGQETQYF. CDR3 in DNA: TGCAGCGTTGGAACTAGCGGGCAAGAGACCCAGTACTTC. Variable domain in full (rest from reference TRBV29-1 and TRBJ2-5): SAVISQKPSRDICQRGTSLTIQCQVDSQVTMMFWYRQQPGQSLTLIATANQGSEATYESGFVIDKFPISRPNLTFSTLTVSNMSPEDSSIYLCSVGTSGQETQYFGPGTRLLVL.